The clone carrying this T cell receptor beta chain was recorded a few times. Its antigen is not known. The data are from a study of T cell repertoires in cytomegalovirus infection. TCRdb fed the reads into MiXCR, producing one record per CDR3 protein. The table includes hundreds of thousands of distinct CDR3 sequences, approximately 30% detected once. The V gene's germline CDR1 is MNHEY and CDR2 SMNVEV (reference sequence). The J segment lost 5 bases and the V segment lost 2 bases, leaving 7 bases of the junction unmatched. This CDR3 is built from 15 residues. The source is a human donor in good health (CMV status not recorded). Some clones in this sample may be carry-over from other donors' samples. The sample in question was cultured CD8+ T cells from PBMCs, obtained from culture after CMV antigen stimulation. V usage is TRBV27 and J usage is TRBJ1-1; TRBD1 aligns across 8 bases. The CDR3 region is CASSLNRGGRTEAFF. In DNA, the CDR3 is TGTGCCAGCAGTTTAAACAGGGGGGGGAGGACTGAAGCTTTCTTT.